The source of this TCR beta chain is a study of CD8+CD57+ T cells in acquired aplastic anemia. All patients picked for sequencing had shown, by flow cytometry, an expansion of CD8+CD57+ cells. TCR beta VDJ and CDR3 profiling used genomic DNA as template. TCRdb analysed the reads with MiXCR anew, one entry per CDR3 protein. The table lists over 150,000 distinct CDR3 sequences, less than 50% of them singletons, with 10% to 15% in the top ten. This clonotype was detected ten times or more. What it binds is not known. Germline lookup yields CDR1 DFQATT and CDR2 SNEGSKA (reference sequence). The CDR3 totals 14 residues. The germline V and J ends were trimmed by 6 bases and 0 bases, with 12 bases remaining between them. Study-level results: Twenty-nine shared CD8+ CDR3s appeared highly expressed within patients' immunodominant clones.

Specimen: sorted CD4+, CD8+, or CD8+CD57+ T cells (not recorded which) from PBMCs. The chain combines TRBV20-1 with TRBJ1-3, with D possibly TRBD1 on 5 matching bases. This clonotype originated in a human donor with aplastic anemia. The CDR3 here is CSARQTSSGNTIYF. The CDR3 DNA sequence: TGCAGTGCAAGACAGACCTCCTCTGGAAACACCATATATTTT.